One sample yielded the 25 T cell receptor beta chains listed below, sequenced in a study of T cells in Graves' hyperthyroidism and ophthalmopathy (dated by TCRdb to the late 2010s). Library preparation employed multiplex PCR. The sequencer listed for this sample is Illumina HiSeq 2000. The TCR beta CDR3 regions were amplified from the RNA transcripts. The TCR CDR3 was subjected to a first round of RT-PCR using the HTBI primer set and the Qiagen OneStep RT-PCR kit. In-frame beta chains were kept once TCRdb had trimmed the public reads at Q25 with fastp and called clones with MiXCR. For every CDR3 protein sequence, its rows merge into one entry that carries the most common genes and DNA. The sample table shows hundreds of thousands of distinct CDR3 sequences, and about 15% are seen once. The ten largest account for roughly 5.5% of the sample. Sequencing used blood. All receptors derive from a woman in her twenties or thirties with Graves' hyperthyroidism that later progressed to Graves' ophthalmopathy.

At least ten counts were recorded for this clonotype. An end of the junction differs from the germline gene, which may be a read error. The genes are TRBV28 and TRBJ2-5; no clear D. This CDR3 has 14 amino acids. Germline V gives CDR1 MDHEN, CDR2 SYDVKM. The CDR3 DNA reads as TGTGCCAGCAATTTACGGCAGGAAGGGGAGACCCAGTACTTC. Its protein product is CASNLRQEGETQYF.

This clonotype was counted at least ten times. The V and J genes are TRBV12-3 or TRBV12-4 and TRBJ1-2; D may be TRBD1 (6 bases). The CDR3 is 15 amino acids. Trimming took off 4 bases at V and 8 bases at J, with 20 bases between the two ends. CDR3 loop: CASSSSWGGLEGYTF. DNA of the CDR3: TGTGCCAGCAGTTCCTCTTGGGGGGGGCTTGAAGGCTACACCTTC.

There are many counts of this clonotype. V gene TRBV6-5 combines with J gene TRBJ2-2; D assignment may be TRBD1 or TRBD2 (5 bases each). The CDR3 has 15 amino acids. Germline assignment: CDR1 MNHEY and CDR2 SVGAGI. Trimming cost V 0 bases and J 6 bases, with 11 bases left between them. The CDR3 DNA sequence: TGTGCCAGCAGTTACTCGACGGGGCCCCCCGGGGAGCTGTTTTTT. This encodes CASSYSTGPPGELFF.

Only a few counts were recorded for this clonotype. The V gene is TRBV14, the J gene TRBJ2-5; D gene unclear. The V gene's germline CDR1 is SGHDN and CDR2 FVKESK. The CDR3 is made up of 12 amino acids. V was pared by 2 bases and J by 11 bases, with 12 bases between. CDR3 nucleotides: TGTGCCAGCAGCCAATCAAGGGCCGTACAGTACTTC. Its translation is CASSQSRAVQYF.

The sample holds many counts of this clonotype. V and J are TRBV18 and TRBJ1-1; D gene ambiguous. The CDR3 totals 17 residues. The germline gives CDR1 KGHSH, CDR2 LQKENI. Trimming shortened V by 2 bases and J by 6 bases, and 22 bases separated the two germline ends. CDR3 residues: CASSPRTGVGRFAEAFF. CDR3 nucleotides: TGTGCCAGCTCACCAAGAACTGGGGTGGGTAGGTTTGCTGAAGCTTTCTTT. The full variable domain, with the rest looked up from reference TRBV18 and TRBJ1-1, is NAGVMQNPRHLVRRRGQEARLRCSPMKGHSHVYWYRQLPEEGLKFMVYLQKENIIDESGMPKERFSAEFPKEGPSILRIQQVVRGDSAAYFCASSPRTGVGRFAEAFFGQGTRLTVV.

The gene calls are TRBV9 and TRBJ2-2; D gene unclear. CDR1 and CDR2 from the germline V gene are SGDLS and YYNGEE. The V gene lost 3 bases and the J gene lost 4 bases, with 10 bases spanning the gap. The CDR3 consists of 14 residues. CDR3 sequence (DNA): TGTGCCAGCAGCGAGCAGGTCGGCACCGGGGAGCTGTTTTTT. It yields the protein CASSEQVGTGELFF.

The rearrangement uses TRBV10-1 and TRBJ2-3, with 7 nucleotides matching TRBD1. The J segment lost 3 bases and the V segment lost 10 bases, leaving 4 bases of the junction unmatched. The CDR3 is 12 residues long. Germline CDR1 WNHNN, CDR2 SYGVQD (reference sequence). Here the CDR3 reads CATGDSTDTQYF. CDR3 nucleotide sequence: TGCGCCACCGGGGACAGTACAGATACGCAGTATTTT.

This clonotype was detected only a few times. The rearrangement links TRBV7-9 to TRBJ2-7, with D uncertain. Germline V lookup: CDR1 SEHNR, CDR2 FQNEAQ (reference sequence). Trimming pared 0 bases from V and 2 bases from J, leaving 8 bases between. The CDR3 is 14 residues long. CDR3 in DNA: TGTGCCAGCAGCTTAGCGCCAGAGACCTACGAGCAGTACTTC. Translation: CASSLAPETYEQYF. The variable domain in full, with the rest retrieved from reference TRBV7-9 and TRBJ2-7, is DTGVSQNPRHKITKRGQNVTFRCDPISEHNRLYWYRQTLGQGPEFLTYFQNEAQLEKSRLLSDRFSAERPKGSFSTLEIQRTEQGDSAMYLCASSLAPETYEQYFGPGTRLTVT.

This rearrangement joins TRBV9 to TRBJ2-3; 12 bases fit TRBD1. TRBJ1-5 matches the DNA end more closely, so the J call is doubtful. This CDR3 has 16 amino acids. CDR1 is SGDLS, CDR2 YYNGEE, per germline. CDR3 sequence reads: CASTPGTGGSADTQHF. The CDR3 DNA reads TGTGCCAGCACTCCCGGGACAGGGGGCTCCGCAGATACGCAGCATTTT.

Ten or more counts support this clonotype. The chain joins TRBV28 to TRBJ1-5; no reliable D call. Germline CDR1 is MDHEN and CDR2 is SYDVKM. The CDR3 has 14 residues. V lost 5 bases and J 3 bases, leaving 11 bases between the germline ends. CDR3 protein: CASSQVSDNQPQHF. In nucleotides, the CDR3 is TGTGCCAGCAGTCAGGTGTCAGACAATCAGCCCCAGCATTTT.

The chain carries TRBV6-2 or TRBV6-3 and TRBJ2-3, with D unclear. This CDR3 has 15 residues. Between the trimmed V and J ends, which lost 2 bases and 0 bases, there was a span of 9 bases. From germline, CDR1 is MNHEY and CDR2 SVGEGT. The CDR3 sequence: CASSYTTSSTDTQYF. In nucleotides, the CDR3 is TGTGCCAGCAGTTACACCACCTCAAGCACAGATACGCAGTATTTT.

The chain combines TRBV28 with TRBJ1-5; D is ambiguous. V was clipped by 7 bases and J by 5 bases, with 6 bases between them. The CDR3 runs to 11 residues. CDR1 MDHEN and CDR2 SYDVKM come from the germline V gene. The DNA for the CDR3 is TGTGCCAGCATGGGCGATCAGCCCCAGCATTTT. Protein product: CASMGDQPQHF.

The chain couples TRBV20-1 to TRBJ2-7; D may be TRBD2 (6 bases). There are 14 residues in the CDR3. Trimming removed 6 bases from V and 4 bases from J, with 19 bases in between. The germline V gene encodes CDR1 DFQATT and CDR2 SNEGSKA (reference sequence). The chain's CDR3 is CSAKGLFRTYEQYF. CDR3 DNA: TGCAGTGCCAAGGGACTCTTTCGAACGTACGAGCAGTACTTC.

At least ten counts were recorded for this clonotype. V gene TRBV30 combines with J gene TRBJ1-1; the match to TRBD1 covers 7 bases. Germline values: CDR1 GTSNPN, CDR2 SVGIG (reference sequence). This CDR3 spans 11 amino acids. Trimming took 1 base from V and 8 from J; bases not matched to a gene: 1. CDR3 DNA sequence: TGTGCCTGGAGTGACAGGGGAGAAGCTTTCTTT. Protein: CAWSDRGEAFF.

This clonotype was detected ten times or more. The CDR3 reads CAISERGTNEQFF. CDR3 nucleotide sequence: TGTGCCATCAGTGAGAGAGGGACCAATGAGCAGTTCTTC. The chain employs TRBV10-3 and TRBJ2-1; the D call may be TRBD1 or TRBD2 (5 bases each). Germline CDR1 and CDR2: ENHRY and SYGVKD. The CDR3 contains 13 residues. V was cut by 2 bases and J by 6 bases, with 8 bases left in between.

This clonotype appeared many times. V gene TRBV6-2 or TRBV6-3 combines with J gene TRBJ2-2, with D possibly matching TRBD1 (6 bases). The germline V gene has CDR1 MNHEY and CDR2 SVGEGT. The CDR3 loop spans 15 amino acids. V lost 4 bases and J lost 11, with 20 bases in between. This CDR3 reads CASSSTGTPSGELFF. For the CDR3, the DNA is TGTGCCAGCAGTTCTACCGGGACACCCTCAGGAGAGCTGTTTTTT.

The chain joins TRBV20-1 to TRBJ1-1; perhaps TRBD1 as D (6 bases). Trimming stripped 4 bases from V and 4 bases from J, with 13 bases between. The germline gives CDR1 DFQATT, CDR2 SNEGSKA (reference sequence). CDR3 size: 13 residues. In DNA form, the CDR3 reads TGCAGTGCTATATCAGGGGCGAGCACTGAAGCTTTCTTT. Translation gives CSAISGASTEAFF.

This clonotype was observed at least ten times. The chain is built from TRBV29-1 and TRBJ2-7, with 14 bases that match TRBD2. Per germline, CDR1 SQVTM and CDR2 ANQGSEA. The V gene end was trimmed by 4 bases and the J gene end by 2 bases; junction bases not matched to a gene: 4. This CDR3 has 15 amino acids. CDR3: CSVGLAGGPTYEQYF. DNA of the CDR3: TGCAGCGTTGGACTAGCGGGAGGGCCTACCTACGAGCAGTACTTC.

In its sample, this clonotype was seen many times. The rearrangement joins TRBV28 to TRBJ2-7; D is uncertain. The CDR3 is 12 residues long. Per the germline V gene, CDR1 is MDHEN and CDR2 is SYDVKM. V was clipped by 2 bases and J by 6 bases, with 8 bases between them. The CDR3 is CASSLGSPEQYF. DNA for the CDR3: TGTGCCAGCAGTTTAGGATCACCCGAGCAGTACTTC. The complete variable domain, with remaining parts taken from reference TRBV28 and TRBJ2-7, reads DVKVTQSSRYLVKRTGEKVFLECVQDMDHENMFWYRQDPGLGLRLIYFSYDVKMKEKGDIPEGYSVSREKKERFSLILESASTNQTSMYLCASSLGSPEQYFGPGTRLTVT.

This clonotype was observed many times. This chain uses TRBV28 with TRBJ1-5; D is unresolved. The germline V gene encodes CDR1 MDHEN and CDR2 SYDVKM. V lost 2 bases to trimming and J lost 11 bases, with 13 bases between them. The CDR3 spans 13 residues. The CDR3 sequence: CASSLQINRAQHF. DNA for the CDR3: TGTGCCAGCAGTTTACAGATAAATAGGGCCCAGCATTTT.

This clonotype was observed at least ten times. This CDR3 reads CASSPSGPTYEQYF. In nucleotides, the CDR3 is TGTGCCAGCAGCCCGTCGGGACCTACCTACGAGCAGTACTTC. V usage is TRBV11-2 and J usage is TRBJ2-7; D tentatively fits TRBD1 or TRBD2 (5 bases each). Looked up from germline, CDR1 is SGHAT and CDR2 is FQNNGV. The V end lost 5 bases, the J end lost 2 bases, and 13 bases lay between the germline ends. The CDR3 has 14 amino acids.

The CDR3 nucleotides read TGTGCCAGCTCTATGACAGGGGGCGCTACAGATACGCAGTATTTT. This sequence encodes CASSMTGGATDTQYF. This chain joins TRBV18 and TRBJ2-3; 10 bases align to TRBD1. Germline lookup yields CDR1 KGHSH and CDR2 LQKENI. The CDR3 spans 15 residues. V was clipped by 6 bases and J by 3 bases; unmatched bases: 6.

This clonotype has at least ten counts. The rearrangement joins TRBV27 to TRBJ1-3; D is perhaps TRBD1 (6 bases). This CDR3 contains 15 residues. Looked up from germline, CDR1 is MNHEY and CDR2 is SMNVEV (reference sequence). Trimming removed 8 bases at V and 4 bases at J, with 18 bases between. The CDR3 sequence: CASGTGNPWGNTIYF. In nucleotides, the CDR3 is TGTGCCAGCGGAACAGGGAACCCCTGGGGAAACACCATATATTTT.

This clonotype showed up many times. The V gene is TRBV30, the J gene TRBJ1-5, with 8 bases lining up with TRBD1. The CDR3 sequence is 16 residues long. The germline CDR1 and CDR2 sequences are GTSNPN and SVGIG (reference sequence). J was trimmed by 2 bases and V by 3 bases; bases with no gene match: 9. CDR3 sequence reads: CAWREKGQGGNQPQHF. Written as DNA, the CDR3 is TGTGCCTGGAGGGAAAAAGGACAGGGTGGCAATCAGCCCCAGCATTTT.

J is TRBJ2-6 and V is TRBV11-3; D not resolved. The V end lost 5 bases, the J end lost 2 bases, and 10 bases lay between the germline ends. The CDR3 runs 15 residues. Germline lookup yields CDR1 SGHNT and CDR2 YENEEA. The CDR3 region is CASSATSPGANVLTF. CDR3 DNA sequence: TGTGCCAGCAGCGCCACCAGTCCTGGGGCCAACGTCCTGACTTTC. The complete variable domain, with remaining parts taken from reference TRBV11-3 and TRBJ2-6, reads EAGVVQSPRYKIIEKKQPVAFWCNPISGHNTLYWYLQNLGQGPELLIRYENEEAVDDSQLPKDRFSAERLKGVDSTLKIQPAELGDSAVYLCASSATSPGANVLTFGAGSRLTVL.